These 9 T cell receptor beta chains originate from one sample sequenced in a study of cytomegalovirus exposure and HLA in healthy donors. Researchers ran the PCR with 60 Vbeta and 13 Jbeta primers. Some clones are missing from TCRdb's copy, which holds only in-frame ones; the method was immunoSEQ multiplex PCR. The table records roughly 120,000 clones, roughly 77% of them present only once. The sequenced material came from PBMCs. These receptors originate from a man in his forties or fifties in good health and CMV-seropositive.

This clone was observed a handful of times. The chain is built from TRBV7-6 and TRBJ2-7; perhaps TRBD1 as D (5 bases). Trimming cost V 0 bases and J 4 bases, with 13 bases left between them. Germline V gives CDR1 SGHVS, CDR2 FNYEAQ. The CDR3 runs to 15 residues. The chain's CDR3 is CASSLAIGQGYEQYF. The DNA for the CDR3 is TGTGCCAGCAGCTTAGCGATAGGCCAGGGATACGAGCAGTACTTC.

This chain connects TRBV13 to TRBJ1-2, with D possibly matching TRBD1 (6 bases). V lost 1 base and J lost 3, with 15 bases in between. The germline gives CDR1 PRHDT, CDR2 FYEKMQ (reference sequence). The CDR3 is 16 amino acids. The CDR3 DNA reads TGTGCCAGCAGCTTAGTGGGGACACATAAGGACTATGGCTACACCTTC. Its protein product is CASSLVGTHKDYGYTF.

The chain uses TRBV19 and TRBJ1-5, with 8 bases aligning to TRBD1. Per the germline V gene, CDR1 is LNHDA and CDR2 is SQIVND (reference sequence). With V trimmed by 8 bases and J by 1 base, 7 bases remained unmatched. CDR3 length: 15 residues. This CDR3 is CASVDRGGSNQPQHF. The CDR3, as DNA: TGTGCCAGTGTTGACAGGGGTGGAAGCAATCAGCCCCAGCATTTT.

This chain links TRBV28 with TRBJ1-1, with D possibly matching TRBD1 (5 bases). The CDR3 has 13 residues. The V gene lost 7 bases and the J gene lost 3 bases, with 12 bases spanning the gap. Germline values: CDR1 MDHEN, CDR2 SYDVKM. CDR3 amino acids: CASNSWGDTEAFF. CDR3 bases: TGTGCCAGCAACTCCTGGGGGGACACTGAAGCTTTCTTT.

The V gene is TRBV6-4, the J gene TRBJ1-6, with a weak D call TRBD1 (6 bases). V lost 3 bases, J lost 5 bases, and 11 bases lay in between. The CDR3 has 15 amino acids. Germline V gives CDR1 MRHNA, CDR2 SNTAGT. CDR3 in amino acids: CASSEQGANNSPLHF. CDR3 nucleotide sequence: TGTGCCAGCAGTGAACAGGGAGCAAATAATTCACCCCTCCACTTT.

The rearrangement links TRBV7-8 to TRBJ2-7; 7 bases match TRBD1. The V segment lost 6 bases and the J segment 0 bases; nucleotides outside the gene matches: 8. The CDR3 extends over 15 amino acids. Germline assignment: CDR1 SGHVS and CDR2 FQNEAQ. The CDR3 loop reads CASSLTTGSSYEQYF. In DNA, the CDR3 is TGTGCCAGCAGTTTAACGACAGGGAGCTCCTACGAGCAGTACTTC.

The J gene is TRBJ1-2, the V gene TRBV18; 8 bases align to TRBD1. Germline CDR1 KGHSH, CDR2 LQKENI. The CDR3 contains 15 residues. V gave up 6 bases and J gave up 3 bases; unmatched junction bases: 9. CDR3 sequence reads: CASSFGQGRDYGYTF. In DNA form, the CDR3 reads TGTGCCAGCTCCTTCGGACAGGGAAGGGACTATGGCTACACCTTC.

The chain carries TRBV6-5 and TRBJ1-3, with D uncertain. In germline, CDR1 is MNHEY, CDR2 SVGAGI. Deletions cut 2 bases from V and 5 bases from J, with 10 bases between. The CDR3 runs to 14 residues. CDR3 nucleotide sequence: TGTGCCAGCAGTTACGACTTGAGCCGAAACACCATATATTTT. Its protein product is CASSYDLSRNTIYF.

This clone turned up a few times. The CDR3 loop is CASSRGQGAVDGYTF. CDR3 DNA sequence: TGTGCCAGCAGCCGGGGACAGGGGGCGGTAGATGGCTACACCTTC. The V and J genes are TRBV13 and TRBJ1-2, with 12 bases that match TRBD1. Germline CDR1 and CDR2: PRHDT and FYEKMQ (reference sequence). The CDR3 has 15 residues. After removal of 5 bases from V and 6 bases from J, the junction contained 7 bases not matched to a gene.